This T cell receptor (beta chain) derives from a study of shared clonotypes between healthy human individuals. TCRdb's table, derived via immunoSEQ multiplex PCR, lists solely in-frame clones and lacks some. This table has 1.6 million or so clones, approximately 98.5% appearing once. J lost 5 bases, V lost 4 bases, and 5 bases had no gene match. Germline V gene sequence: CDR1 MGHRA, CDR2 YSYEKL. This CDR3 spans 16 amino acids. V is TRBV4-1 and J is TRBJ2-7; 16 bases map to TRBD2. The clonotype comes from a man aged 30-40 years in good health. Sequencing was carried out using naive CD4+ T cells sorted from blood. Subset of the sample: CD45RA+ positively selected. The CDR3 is CASSLGTSGRANEQYF. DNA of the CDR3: TGCGCCAGCAGCCTTGGGACTAGCGGGAGGGCAAACGAGCAGTACTTC.